This record covers a single T cell receptor (beta chain). As handled by the study authors: Reference gene primers were amplified, and this amplification served to estimate nucleated cell counts. Sequenced by immunoSEQ multiplex PCR; TCRdb stores in-frame clones only, minus some. Clone size and the V and J calls come from that table; the DNA yielded D and trimming. The profile shows some 100,000 clones, less than 85% of them singletons. This sample was taken from a study of blood T cell repertoires in COVID-19. Study-wide context: PBMCs, B-cell-depleted T cells, or T cells were the source of the cDNA or gDNA that made up the material.

Germline V gives CDR1 DFQATT, CDR2 SNEGSKA (reference sequence). The CDR3 totals 14 residues. The trim removed 3 bases at V and 5 bases at J, leaving 4 bases unmatched. Material for sequencing was peripheral blood. The genes are TRBV20-1 and TRBJ2-3, with 11 bases identical to TRBD2. The clonotype comes from a middle-aged man with acute or convalescent COVID-19. The DNA of the CDR3 is TGCAGTGCTAGTATTAGCGGGAGGGTAGATACGCAGTATTTT. This sequence encodes CSASISGRVDTQYF.